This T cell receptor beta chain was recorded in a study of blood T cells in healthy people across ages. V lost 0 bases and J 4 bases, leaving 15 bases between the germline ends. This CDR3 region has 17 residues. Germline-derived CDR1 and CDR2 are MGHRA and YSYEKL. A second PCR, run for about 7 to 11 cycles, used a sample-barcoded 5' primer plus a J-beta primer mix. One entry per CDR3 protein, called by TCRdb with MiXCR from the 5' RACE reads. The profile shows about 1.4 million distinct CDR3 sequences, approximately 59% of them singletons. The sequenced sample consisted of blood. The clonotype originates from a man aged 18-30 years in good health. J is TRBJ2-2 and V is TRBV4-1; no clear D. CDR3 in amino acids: CASSQEGFRPLTGELFF. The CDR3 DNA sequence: TGCGCCAGCAGCCAAGAAGGGTTCCGACCCCTCACCGGGGAGCTGTTTTTT.